Listed below are T cell receptor beta chains from one sample, sequenced in a study of preoperative IRX-2 immunotherapy in early breast cancer. Profiled with immunoSEQ multiplex PCR; TCRdb holds only in-frame clones, not every one. There are 30,000 to 35,000 clones in the sample; over 80% occur only once, and 2.5% lies in the top ten. This sample comprised lymph node tissue, obtained from a patient treated with IRX-2 immunotherapy. Receptors were obtained from a human donor with breast cancer. The CDR3 runs from the conserved cysteine through the conserved F or W. D genes are given only for firm matches. Size tells how often a clone was seen (once, few, many) or the class of an expanded clone, and some rows leave it out.

J: TRBJ2-7; size: NA; D: TRBD1; V: TRBV5-1; DNA: TGCGCCAGCAGCGCGCGATCCGGGACAGAAACGTACGAGCAGTACTTC; CDR3: CASSARSGTETYEQYF
J: TRBJ2-6; size: NA; D: NA; V: TRBV11-3; DNA: TGTGCCAGCAGCCTAGGGGTGCTCTCTGGGGCCAACGTCCTGACTTTC; CDR3: CASSLGVLSGANVLTF
J: TRBJ2-3; size: NA; D: TRBD2; V: TRBV6-7; DNA: TGTGCCAGCACCAACGAGGGAGGGATCCGACGAGGTACGCAGTATTTT; CDR3: CASTNEGGIRRGTQYF
J: TRBJ2-1; size: NA; D: NA; V: TRBV11-3; DNA: TGTGCCAGCAGCTTGTTTGGCGGGTTCCATATCAATGAGCAGTTCTTC; CDR3: CASSLFGGFHINEQFF
J: TRBJ2-7; size: once; D: NA; V: TRBV30; DNA: TGTGCCTGGAGTTTCTACCCGGGGGACGAGCAGTACTTC; CDR3: CAWSFYPGDEQYF
J: TRBJ1-6; size: NA; D: TRBD1; V: TRBV28; DNA: TGTGCCAGCAGTCGGTCGGGACAGGGGAATCCACCCCTCCACTTT; CDR3: CASSRSGQGNPPLHF
J: TRBJ1-3; size: NA; D: NA; V: TRBV11-3; DNA: TGTGCCAGCAGCTTGGTGGTGGGTCCTATCTCTGGAAACACCATATATTTT; CDR3: CASSLVVGPISGNTIYF
J: TRBJ2-7; size: NA; D: TRBD2; V: TRBV29-1; DNA: TGCAGCGTAGACATTTCGGGCGCGGGGGCCTACGAGCAGTACTTC; CDR3: CSVDISGAGAYEQYF
J: TRBJ2-7; size: NA; D: TRBD1; V: TRBV6-7; DNA: TGTGCCAGCAGCCCTTTAGGGGACAGGGGGCTCTACGAGCAGTACTTC; CDR3: CASSPLGDRGLYEQYF
J: TRBJ2-4; size: NA; D: TRBD1; V: TRBV28; DNA: TGTGCCAGCAGTCCCAGGGGGTGGCCCAAAAACATTCAGTACTTC; CDR3: CASSPRGWPKNIQYF
J: TRBJ1-6; size: NA; D: NA; V: TRBV6-8; DNA: TGTGCCAGCAGTGTAGAGGGGAAGAGCTCCTATAATTCACCCCTCCACTTT; CDR3: CASSVEGKSSYNSPLHF
J: TRBJ2-7; size: NA; D: NA; V: TRBV18; DNA: TGTGCCAGCTCACCACTCGAAGGGCAGGGGCAGTACTTC; CDR3: CASSPLEGQGQYF
J: TRBJ1-1; size: NA; D: NA; V: TRBV22-1; DNA: TGTGCCACCAGTGATCCACCGGGGACCGCAGCTTTCTTT; CDR3: CATSDPPGTAAFF
J: TRBJ1-5; size: few; D: NA; V: TRBV6-8; DNA: TGTGCCAGCAGTTACGGGGTCGGGGTAAGCAATCAGCCCCAGCATTTT; CDR3: CASSYGVGVSNQPQHF
J: TRBJ2-1; size: once; D: TRBD2; V: TRBV19; DNA: TGTGCCAGTAGTGCGAATGGACTAGCGGGCTACAATGAGCAGTTCTTC; CDR3: CASSANGLAGYNEQFF
J: TRBJ1-2; size: NA; D: TRBD1; V: TRBV30; DNA: TGTGCCTGGAGTGGGACAGGGAATGGCTACACCTTC; CDR3: CAWSGTGNGYTF
J: TRBJ1-5; size: NA; D: TRBD1; V: TRBV6-8; DNA: TGTGCCAGCACTGATGGACAGGGGGCTGATGGCAATCAGCCCCAGCATTTT; CDR3: CASTDGQGADGNQPQHF
J: TRBJ1-3; size: NA; D: TRBD1; V: TRBV14; DNA: TGTGCCAGCAGCCAAGAGGGGGACAGGGTCTTCTCTGGAAACACCATATATTTT; CDR3: CASSQEGDRVFSGNTIYF
J: TRBJ1-5; size: NA; D: TRBD1; V: TRBV6-8; DNA: TGTGCCAGCAGTTACAGGGGGCTGCCCCAGCATTTT; CDR3: CASSYRGLPQHF
J: TRBJ1-5; size: NA; D: NA; V: TRBV23-1; DNA: TGCGCCAGCAGCTCGCAGATGGGTCAGCCCCAGCATTTT; CDR3: CASSSQMGQPQHF
J: TRBJ1-6; size: NA; D: NA; V: TRBV12-5; DNA: TGTGCTAGTGGTCTCGGGGATTCACCCCTCCACTTT; CDR3: CASGLGDSPLHF
J: TRBJ2-1; size: NA; D: TRBD2; V: TRBV15; DNA: TGTGCCACCAGCAGAGGTAGCGGGGGCAATGAGCAGTTCTTC; CDR3: CATSRGSGGNEQFF
J: TRBJ2-5; size: NA; D: NA; V: TRBV6-8; DNA: TGTGCCAGCGCGTGGGGCCAAGAGACCCAGTACTTC; CDR3: CASAWGQETQYF
J: TRBJ2-2; size: NA; D: NA; V: TRBV19; DNA: TGTGCCAGCTGCGACAGCACCGGGGAGCTGTTTTTT; CDR3: CASCDSTGELFF
J: TRBJ2-7; size: NA; D: TRBD2; V: TRBV19; DNA: TGTGCCAGTAGTATTGGGGCGGGGGGCCTCTACGAGCAGTACTTC; CDR3: CASSIGAGGLYEQYF
J: TRBJ2-2; size: NA; D: TRBD2; V: TRBV11-3; DNA: TGTGCCAGCAAGGCGGGAGGGCCCACCGGGGAGCTGTTTTTT; CDR3: CASKAGGPTGELFF
J: TRBJ2-3; size: NA; D: NA; V: TRBV6-9; DNA: TGTGCCAGCTCCCGAGGGGCAGATACGCAGTATTTT; CDR3: CASSRGADTQYF
J: TRBJ2-3; size: NA; D: NA; V: TRBV28; DNA: TGTGCCAGCAGCCTCCTCCAGGGAGGTGTGGATACGCAGTATTTT; CDR3: CASSLLQGGVDTQYF
J: TRBJ1-2; size: NA; D: NA; V: TRBV30; DNA: TGTGCCTGGAAAGGCGACTACAACTATGGCTACACCTTC; CDR3: CAWKGDYNYGYTF
J: TRBJ2-7; size: NA; D: NA; V: TRBV28; DNA: TGTGCCAGCAGCCCTAATTACGGCCAATGGGAGCAGTACTTC; CDR3: CASSPNYGQWEQYF
J: TRBJ2-4; size: few; D: NA; V: TRBV11-3; DNA: TGTGCCAGCAGCGAGACAGTGTACCACAAAAACATTCAGTACTTC; CDR3: CASSETVYHKNIQYF
J: TRBJ1-1; size: once; D: NA; V: TRBV10-3; DNA: TGTGCCATCAGTGAGTCGATGGGGAAGAACACTGAAGCTTTCTTT; CDR3: CAISESMGKNTEAFF
J: TRBJ2-7; size: NA; D: NA; V: TRBV19; DNA: TGTGCCAGTAGTATTTTCCCAGGGGATCTCTACGAGCAGTACTTC; CDR3: CASSIFPGDLYEQYF
J: TRBJ1-6; size: few; D: NA; V: TRBV18; DNA: TGTGCCAGCTCACAAAGACAGACTGATAATTCACCCCTCCACTTT; CDR3: CASSQRQTDNSPLHF
J: TRBJ1-2; size: NA; D: NA; V: TRBV28; DNA: TGTGCCAGCAGTTTATACGAGGTTGCCAACCTTTATGGCTACACCTTC; CDR3: CASSLYEVANLYGYTF
J: TRBJ1-2; size: NA; D: NA; V: TRBV6-8; DNA: TGTGCCATCAATGGGGGCAGGGGCTATGGCTACACCTTC; CDR3: CAINGGRGYGYTF
J: TRBJ2-1; size: NA; D: TRBD2; V: TRBV6-8; DNA: TGTGCCAGCAGCCAACTCGGGACTAGCGGGAGGGCCTCGGTTGAGCAGTTCTTC; CDR3: CASSQLGTSGRASVEQFF
J: TRBJ2-7; size: once; D: TRBD2; V: TRBV14; DNA: TGTGCCAGCAGCCCTTCTCCGCTAACTAGCGGGACCAGGAGCTCCTACGAGCAGTACTTC; CDR3: CASSPSPLTSGTRSSYEQYF
J: TRBJ1-2; size: NA; D: NA; V: TRBV6-8; DNA: TGTGCCAGCAGTTACGCAAGGAGGGGGTACCGACGAACTAACTATGGCTACACCTTC; CDR3: CASSYARRGYRRTNYGYTF
J: TRBJ1-2; size: few; D: TRBD1; V: TRBV19; DNA: TGTGCCAGTAGTTTGGGACAGATAAACTATGGCTACACCTTC; CDR3: CASSLGQINYGYTF
J: TRBJ2-5; size: NA; D: NA; V: TRBV15; DNA: TGTGCCACCAGCAGACAGGGGCAGCTCCAAGAGACCCAGTACTTC; CDR3: CATSRQGQLQETQYF
J: TRBJ1-4; size: few; D: NA; V: TRBV28; DNA: TGTGCCAGCACCCATAGCCAGCGTGGTTATGAAAAACTGTTTTTT; CDR3: CASTHSQRGYEKLFF
J: TRBJ1-6; size: NA; D: NA; V: TRBV30; DNA: TGTGCCTGGAGGGGGGACCGGGGGAAATCACCCCTCCACTTT; CDR3: CAWRGDRGKSPLHF
J: TRBJ1-5; size: NA; D: NA; V: TRBV6-7; DNA: TGTGCCAGAAGGAAACCCAAGTCCCAGCATTTT; CDR3: CARRKPKSQHF
J: TRBJ1-4; size: NA; D: TRBD1; V: TRBV6-8; DNA: TGTGCCAGCAGGACCGACAGGGGATCGGAAAAACTGTTTTTT; CDR3: CASRTDRGSEKLFF
J: TRBJ1-4; size: NA; D: NA; V: TRBV1; DNA: TGCGCCAGCAGCCAAGACTTGCGTGGGACCCATGAAAAACTGTTTTTT; CDR3: CASSQDLRGTHEKLFF
J: TRBJ2-3; size: NA; D: NA; V: TRBV19; DNA: TGTGCCAGTAAGGTGGTCTCTAGCACAGATACGCAGTATTTT; CDR3: CASKVVSSTDTQYF
J: TRBJ2-7; size: NA; D: NA; V: TRBV29-1; DNA: TGCAGCGTTGAAGAGGAAACAGGGAGGACCTACGAGCAGTACTTC; CDR3: CSVEEETGRTYEQYF
J: TRBJ1-4; size: few; D: NA; V: TRBV29-1; DNA: TGCAGCGGATCAGTGAGTCCTAATGAAAAACTGTTTTTT; CDR3: CSGSVSPNEKLFF
J: TRBJ2-3; size: NA; D: NA; V: TRBV5-1; DNA: TGCGCCAGCAGCTCCTCCCTCAGGAGCACAGATACGCAGTATTTT; CDR3: CASSSSLRSTDTQYF
J: TRBJ2-5; size: NA; D: NA; V: TRBV10-3; DNA: TGTGCCACCGACTGGATGGGCCGGCCCGTCCAAGAGACCCAGTACTTC; CDR3: CATDWMGRPVQETQYF
J: TRBJ1-2; size: few; D: NA; V: TRBV15; DNA: TGTGCCACCAGCAGAGATCGGTGGAGCTCCTATGGCTACACCTTC; CDR3: CATSRDRWSSYGYTF
J: TRBJ2-7; size: NA; D: TRBD2; V: TRBV15; DNA: TGTGCCACCAGCAGAGCCTTAGGACTAGCGGGAGATTCTCGCTCCTACGAGCAGTACTTC; CDR3: CATSRALGLAGDSRSYEQYF
J: TRBJ2-1; size: NA; D: NA; V: TRBV6-8; DNA: TGTGCCAGCAGTCCTCCAGATCCCAATGAGCAGTTCTTC; CDR3: CASSPPDPNEQFF
J: TRBJ1-2; size: NA; D: NA; V: TRBV19; DNA: TGTGCCAGTAGTATGGCAGGGAGCGACTATGGCTACACCTTC; CDR3: CASSMAGSDYGYTF
J: TRBJ1-2; size: NA; D: NA; V: TRBV9; DNA: TGTGCCAGCAGGGACTTAGAGGGGAGCGGCTACACCTTC; CDR3: CASRDLEGSGYTF
J: TRBJ2-1; size: NA; D: NA; V: TRBV6-9; DNA: TGTGCCAGCAGCTCATGGGACTCCTACAATGAGCAGTTCTTC; CDR3: CASSSWDSYNEQFF